The next 29 T cell receptor beta chains were all read from a single sample in a study of shared clonotypes between healthy human individuals. Generated by immunoSEQ multiplex PCR, the TCRdb table keeps only in-frame clones and is missing some. In the table there are millions of clones, 85% to 95% of which are singletons. Specimen: naive CD4+ T cells sorted from blood. Subset indicated: CD45RA+ positively selected. All receptors derive from a man younger than 35 in good health.

Only one count was recorded for this clone. The V gene is TRBV7-9, the J gene TRBJ1-5; D is unresolved. Per germline, CDR1 SEHNR and CDR2 FQNEAQ (reference sequence). The CDR3 is 14 residues long. Trimming removed 5 bases from V and 9 bases from J, with 17 bases in between. The CDR3 loop is CASSTRPIVGPQHF. As DNA, the CDR3 is TGTGCCAGCAGCACGCGACCTATTGTAGGGCCCCAGCATTTT.

The rearrangement links TRBV10-3 to TRBJ1-4; 8 positions match TRBD1. Germline CDR1 and CDR2: ENHRY and SYGVKD. With V trimmed by 8 bases and J by 10 bases, 6 bases remained unmatched. The CDR3 sequence is 12 residues long. The chain's CDR3 is CAIGQGSGKLFF. CDR3 coding DNA: TGTGCCATCGGACAGGGAAGCGGAAAACTGTTTTTT.

The V and J genes are TRBV12-5 and TRBJ2-1; 14 nucleotides agree with TRBD2. CDR1 and CDR2 from the germline V gene are LGHNT and FRNRAP. The CDR3 sequence is 17 residues long. V lost 11 bases to trimming and J lost 9 bases; unmatched junction nucleotides: 18. The CDR3 DNA reads TGTGCTGGCGAACCCCTACCCCGACTAGCGGGAGGGGGTGAGCAGTTCTTC. This translates into CAGEPLPRLAGGGEQFF.

V is TRBV10-3 and J is TRBJ1-2, with D perhaps matching TRBD1 (6 bases). Between the trimmed V and J ends, which lost 5 bases and 3 bases, there was a span of 10 bases. The CDR3 is 13 residues long. Germline CDR1 is ENHRY and CDR2 is SYGVKD. CDR3 in DNA: TGTGCCATCAGTAACAGGGTGGACTATGGCTACACCTTC. Its translation: CAISNRVDYGYTF.

This clone occurred a few times. Other DNA sequences in the same sample also yield this CDR3. The rearrangement links TRBV18 to TRBJ2-2; TRBD1 is a possible D gene (6 bases). Germline V gives CDR1 KGHSH, CDR2 LQKENI. Trimming removed 0 bases at V and 1 base at J, with 6 bases between. This CDR3 comprises 15 residues. CDR3 sequence: CASSPPGQNTGELFF. Here the CDR3 DNA reads TGTGCCAGCTCACCACCGGGACAGAACACCGGGGAGCTGTTTTTT.

The rearrangement joins TRBV28 to TRBJ1-1; D remains ambiguous. The CDR3 is made up of 16 amino acids. Trimming left V 5 bases short and J 10 bases short, with 26 bases between. In germline, CDR1 is MDHEN, CDR2 SYDVKM. CDR3 loop: CASSLYTASRRIGAFF. The CDR3 coding sequence is TGTGCCAGCAGTCTTTATACTGCTTCCCGTAGGATAGGAGCTTTCTTT.

This chain links TRBV4-1 with TRBJ1-6, with TRBD1 identical over 7 bases. This CDR3 region has 17 residues. Germline V lookup: CDR1 MGHRA, CDR2 YSYEKL. J gave up 0 bases and V 5 bases, and 7 bases lay outside the gene matches. The CDR3 loop reads CASSLRDRSSYNSPLHF. Here the CDR3 DNA reads TGCGCCAGCAGCTTACGGGACAGAAGCTCCTATAATTCACCCCTCCACTTT.

This chain uses TRBV30 with TRBJ1-5; D call uncertain. This CDR3 is built from 13 residues. Trimming pared 1 base from V and 7 bases from J, leaving 11 bases between. The V gene's germline CDR1 is GTSNPN and CDR2 SVGIG (reference sequence). This CDR3 reads CAWSGSSGQPQHF. DNA of the CDR3: TGTGCCTGGAGTGGGAGTTCGGGACAGCCCCAGCATTTT. The full variable domain, in which reference TRBV30 and TRBJ1-5 provide the parts outside the CDR3, is SQTIHQWPATLVQPVGSPLSLECTVEGTSNPNLYWYRQAAGRGLQLLFYSVGIGQISSEVPQNLSASRPQDRQFILSSKKLLLSDSGFYLCAWSGSSGQPQHFGDGTRLSIL.

Comment on this clone: The same CDR3 is also encoded by other DNA sequences in this sample. The chain uses TRBV29-1 and TRBJ2-5, with TRBD1 identical over 7 bases. V gave up 6 bases and J gave up 2 bases; unmatched junction bases: 3. The CDR3 sequence is 12 residues long. Germline CDR1 is SQVTM and CDR2 is ANQGSEA. This CDR3 reads CSVNRGQETQYF. The CDR3 nucleotides are TGCAGCGTCAACAGGGGTCAAGAGACCCAGTACTTC.

This chain uses TRBV6-5 with TRBJ2-7, with D possibly TRBD1 on 6 matching bases. The CDR3 runs 15 residues. Trimming removed 6 bases at V and 2 bases at J, with 17 bases between. The germline V gene encodes CDR1 MNHEY and CDR2 SVGAGI. CDR3: CASRARDISTYEQYF. The CDR3 DNA follows: TGTGCCAGCAGAGCCCGGGACATATCCACCTACGAGCAGTACTTC.

This rearrangement joins TRBV15 to TRBJ2-1, with 7 positions matching TRBD2. CDR1 and CDR2 from the germline V gene are LNHNV and YYDKDF (reference sequence). The J segment lost 6 bases and the V segment lost 5 bases, leaving 10 bases of the junction unmatched. CDR3 size: 15 residues. The CDR3 bases are TGTGCCACCAGCGGGGAGGGGACTGTGTCCAATGAGCAGTTCTTC. Residues: CATSGEGTVSNEQFF.

The J gene is TRBJ2-2, the V gene TRBV6-6; D is perhaps TRBD1 (6 bases). CDR1 is MNHNY and CDR2 is SVGAGI in the germline V gene (reference sequence). The germline V and J ends were trimmed by 11 bases and 1 base, with 11 bases remaining between them. The CDR3 sequence is 13 residues long. CDR3 in amino acids: CAGKTGNTGELFF. CDR3 DNA sequence: TGTGCCGGAAAGACAGGGAACACCGGGGAGCTGTTTTTT.

The V gene is TRBV28, the J gene TRBJ2-1; D may correspond to TRBD1 or TRBD2 (6 bases each). The CDR3 has 18 residues. In germline, CDR1 is MDHEN, CDR2 SYDVKM. V dropped 5 bases and J dropped 7 bases, with 27 bases sitting between them. The CDR3 loop reads CASSPPGGRPAWRNEQFF. CDR3 DNA: TGTGCCAGCAGTCCCCCCGGGGGCAGGCCCGCATGGAGAAATGAGCAGTTCTTC.

Turning to this clone: This same CDR3 is encoded by further DNA sequences in the sample. This chain joins TRBV18 and TRBJ1-4; D not certain. CDR3 length equals 13 residues. The ends were cut back, 2 bases at V and 5 bases at J, with 6 bases in the middle. CDR1 and CDR2 (germline): KGHSH, LQKENI. Written as DNA, the CDR3 is TGTGCCAGCTCACCAGGGTTGAATGAAAAACTGTTTTTT. Its protein product is CASSPGLNEKLFF.

V and J are TRBV5-4 and TRBJ1-5; TRBD1 matches 9 bases. V dropped 0 bases and J dropped 4; count of bases not matched to a gene: 2. Germline V gene sequence: CDR1 SGHNT, CDR2 YYREEE (reference sequence). The CDR3 spans 15 residues. The CDR3 spells CASSLAGTGNQPQHF. The DNA for the CDR3 is TGTGCCAGCAGCTTGGCCGGGACAGGGAATCAGCCCCAGCATTTT.

This clone has a handful of counts. This CDR3 reads CASRTDSPLHF. Here the CDR3 DNA reads TGTGCCAGCAGAACAGATTCACCCCTCCACTTT. The chain links TRBV6-5 to TRBJ1-6; D is unclear. The CDR3 has 11 amino acids. V was pared by 6 bases and J by 8 bases, with 5 bases between. Germline CDR1 MNHEY, CDR2 SVGAGI.

The genes are TRBV25-1 and TRBJ2-1; D is tentatively TRBD1 or TRBD2 (5 bases each). V was trimmed by 1 base and J by 5 bases, leaving 12 bases between them. Germline CDR1 is MGHDK and CDR2 is SYGVNS. CDR3 size: 15 residues. CDR3 DNA: TGTGCCAGCAGTGAATTTGGGGGTGGTAACAATGAGCAGTTCTTC. Translated: CASSEFGGGNNEQFF.

The rearrangement links TRBV29-1 to TRBJ2-5; possible D gene TRBD1, 5 bases. CDR3 length: 13 amino acids. V lost 4 bases and J 0 bases, leaving 9 bases between the germline ends. The germline CDR1 and CDR2 sequences are SQVTM and ANQGSEA. The DNA of the CDR3 is TGCAGCGTTGTAGGGGCAGACCAAGAGACCCAGTACTTC. Its translation is CSVVGADQETQYF.

V gene TRBV14 combines with J gene TRBJ2-5, with 7 bases fitting TRBD2. Germline CDR1 SGHDN, CDR2 FVKESK. J gave up 5 bases and V 4 bases, and 7 bases lay outside the gene matches. There are 14 residues in the CDR3. The chain's CDR3 is CASSRLAVWETQYF. Written as DNA, the CDR3 is TGTGCCAGCAGCCGGCTAGCGGTATGGGAGACCCAGTACTTC.

The chain is built from TRBV10-3 and TRBJ2-3; D tentatively reads TRBD1 or TRBD2 (5 bases each). Germline V CDR1 and CDR2: ENHRY, SYGVKD. CDR3 length: 13 residues. The CDR3 region is CANGAGTPDTQYF. In DNA, the CDR3 is TGTGCAAACGGGGCAGGTACCCCAGATACGCAGTATTTT.

The chain joins TRBV5-8 to TRBJ1-5; maybe TRBD1 (6 bases). V gave up 0 bases and J gave up 5 bases, with 15 bases separating them. CDR1 and CDR2 (germline): SGHTS, YDEGEE. The CDR3 runs 16 residues. The CDR3 protein is CASSLGGGGPYQPQHF. Here the CDR3 DNA reads TGTGCCAGCAGCTTGGGTGGGGGCGGCCCTTATCAGCCCCAGCATTTT.

For this clone: The sample contains more than one DNA sequence encoding this CDR3. The chain links TRBV5-1 to TRBJ1-1; no clear D gene. The CDR3 extends over 14 amino acids. Trimming took 2 bases from V and 2 from J, leaving 10 bases between them. Germline V gene data show CDR1 as SGHRS and CDR2 as YFSETQ. CDR3 DNA sequence: TGCGCCAGCAGCTTACGGACGGACAACACTGAAGCTTTCTTT. It yields the protein CASSLRTDNTEAFF.

The J gene is TRBJ2-2, the V gene TRBV18, with D maybe TRBD1 (6 bases). Per the germline V gene, CDR1 is KGHSH and CDR2 is LQKENI. Between the trimmed V and J ends, which lost 5 bases and 3 bases, there was a span of 13 bases. This CDR3 contains 15 residues. The CDR3 reads CASSSQQGYTGELFF. CDR3 DNA sequence: TGTGCCAGCTCAAGTCAACAGGGTTACACCGGGGAGCTGTTTTTT.

The chain employs TRBV5-5 and TRBJ2-7, with 10 bases matching TRBD1. CDR1 and CDR2 (germline): SGHKS, YYEKEE (reference sequence). The CDR3 consists of 15 residues. With V trimmed by 0 bases and J by 4 bases, 4 bases remained unmatched. CDR3 protein: CASSLEGQGRYEQYF. CDR3 sequence (DNA): TGTGCCAGCAGCTTGGAGGGACAGGGGCGTTACGAGCAGTACTTC.

To note about this clone: Other DNA sequences in this specimen translate into the identical CDR3. The chain uses TRBV6-5 and TRBJ1-5, with 8 bases aligning to TRBD1. The CDR3 has 15 amino acids. From germline, CDR1 is MNHEY and CDR2 SVGAGI. V gave up 6 bases and J gave up 0 bases; unmatched junction bases: 4. The CDR3 coding sequence is TGTGCCAGCAGATCCGACAGGGGTAGCAATCAGCCCCAGCATTTT. This codes for CASRSDRGSNQPQHF.

The chain uses TRBV29-1 and TRBJ2-6; 7 bases match TRBD1. CDR3 length: 15 amino acids. V trimming: 5 bases; J trimming: 2 bases; junction bases outside the gene matches: 6. The germline gives CDR1 SQVTM, CDR2 ANQGSEA. CDR3 coding DNA: TGCAGCGTTAGCACGACAGGGACTGGGGCCAACGTCCTGACTTTC. This translates into CSVSTTGTGANVLTF.

This sequence joins TRBV7-2 and TRBJ2-3; the D is unclear. V was pared by 7 bases and J by 2 bases, with 7 bases between. The CDR3 has 12 residues. Looked up from germline, CDR1 is SGHTA and CDR2 is FQGNSA. Written as DNA, the CDR3 is TGTGCCAGCACGACCCTCACAGATACGCAGTATTTT. It yields the protein CASTTLTDTQYF.

As to this clone: Other DNA sequences in this sample translate to the same CDR3. This chain connects TRBV7-2 to TRBJ1-2, with 9 positions matching TRBD1. Germline trimming cut 4 bases from V and 8 bases from J; bases unmatched to any gene: 5. The CDR3 runs 13 residues. CDR1 is SGHTA, CDR2 FQGNSA, per germline. The CDR3 DNA reads as TGTGCCAGCAGCTCCCGGACAGGGGACGGCTACACCTTC. Protein: CASSSRTGDGYTF.

The chain combines TRBV18 with TRBJ1-2; maybe TRBD1 (6 bases). Germline V lookup: CDR1 KGHSH, CDR2 LQKENI. This CDR3 has 15 amino acids. V shed 2 bases and J shed 4 bases, with 14 bases lying between them. The CDR3 DNA sequence: TGTGCCAGCTCACCAGGGGCAGGGGAGATCTATGGCTACACCTTC. It translates to CASSPGAGEIYGYTF.